This T cell receptor (beta chain) was documented in a study of Ad26.COV2.S vaccination and SARS-CoV-2 variants. As to this clone: Its antigen is not known.

TCRdb keeps only in-frame clones here, not all; method: immunoSEQ multiplex PCR. The data show roughly 300,000 clones, around 88% seen once. Study findings and constraints: Vaccine and placebo recipients had comparable breadth of non-spike TCRs.

Treatment here: about 20 received Ad26.COV2.S at low or high dose, single or two shots; roughly five received placebo; per-sample allocation not given. Vaccine and placebo recipients were sampled on day 63 after the first injection. This person who donated was an adult of 18-55 years in Boston. The CDR3 spans 14 residues. The germline CDR1 and CDR2 sequences are PRHDT and FYEKMQ (reference sequence). Trimming took off 2 bases at V and 6 bases at J, with 13 bases between the two ends. The V call is TRBV13, the J call TRBJ1-2; D call uncertain. Sequencing was performed on peripheral blood, taken in a trial of Ad26.COV2.S vaccine versus placebo. The source of this sequence is a person aged 18-65 years who received the Ad26.COV2.S COVID-19 vaccine or a placebo. This CDR3 reads CASSLRAGRDGYTF. The CDR3, as DNA: TGTGCCAGCAGCTTACGAGCGGGGAGGGATGGCTACACCTTC.